This is a list of T cell receptor beta chains from one sample in a study of T cell responses to AZD1222 COVID-19 vaccine. Profiled with immunoSEQ multiplex PCR; TCRdb holds only in-frame clones, not every one. The sample records roughly 150,000 clones, more than 75% being singletons. Sample: peripheral blood, taken on day 0 of AZD1222 vaccination. These receptors originate from an adult in good health. Both conserved end residues are part of each CDR3. Fields, in order: clone size, J gene, V gene, D gene, CDR3 protein, CDR3 DNA. D genes are given only for firm matches. Clone size is shown for a subset of rows, as once, few, many or a class of expanded clone.

-	TRBJ2-7	TRBV6-5	-	CASTRGDRQGEQYF	TGTGCCAGCACCCGCGGGGACAGACAGGGCGAGCAGTACTTC
-	TRBJ1-2	TRBV28	-	CASSFSRNYGYTF	TGTGCCAGCAGTTTCAGCAGGAACTATGGCTACACCTTC
-	TRBJ2-7	TRBV5-5	-	CASSLVAGPQGEQYF	TGTGCCAGCAGCTTGGTCGCGGGGCCCCAGGGGGAGCAGTACTTC
-	TRBJ1-1	TRBV28	-	CASSLMLDRPQNTEAFF	TGTGCCAGCAGTTTAATGTTGGACAGACCCCAGAACACTGAAGCTTTCTTT
-	TRBJ1-2	TRBV7-8	-	CASSLDESGYGYTF	TGTGCCAGCAGCTTAGATGAGTCGGGCTATGGCTACACCTTC
-	TRBJ2-6	TRBV6-1	TRBD1	CASSEGQGAVGANVLTF	TGTGCCAGCAGTGAGGGACAGGGGGCGGTAGGGGCCAACGTCCTGACTTTC
-	TRBJ1-1	TRBV7-2	-	CASSLVGNTEAFF	TGTGCCAGCAGCTTAGTGGGAAACACTGAAGCTTTCTTT
-	TRBJ2-3	TRBV6-4	-	CASSRSPAGTDTQYF	TGTGCCAGCAGTCGGAGCCCGGCGGGCACAGATACGCAGTATTTT
-	TRBJ2-1	TRBV6-5	-	CASSKLTVNEQFF	TGTGCCAGCAGTAAGCTGACAGTTAATGAGCAGTTCTTC
-	TRBJ1-5	TRBV10-1	-	CASPYDFLSNQPQHF	TGCGCCAGCCCCTATGATTTTCTTAGCAATCAGCCCCAGCATTTT
-	TRBJ2-7	TRBV15	TRBD1	CATRGDRGYEQYF	TGTGCCACCAGGGGGGACAGGGGGTACGAGCAGTACTTC
-	TRBJ1-4	TRBV28	-	CASSLTTAKFYEKLFF	TGTGCCAGCAGTTTAACGACAGCCAAATTCTATGAAAAACTGTTTTTT
-	TRBJ1-4	TRBV2	TRBD1	CASSRTGYNEKLFF	TGTGCCAGCAGTAGGACAGGTTATAATGAAAAACTGTTTTTT
-	TRBJ2-3	TRBV2	TRBD2	CASSPGLAGVADTQYF	TGTGCCAGCAGTCCTGGGCTAGCGGGAGTGGCAGATACGCAGTATTTT
-	TRBJ2-1	TRBV19	-	CASSIEGSFYNEQFF	TGTGCCAGTAGTATCGAGGGGTCGTTCTACAATGAGCAGTTCTTC
-	TRBJ1-1	TRBV5-1	-	CASSLGDILNTEAFF	TGCGCCAGCAGCTTGGGGGACATCCTGAACACTGAAGCTTTCTTT
-	TRBJ2-1	TRBV28	-	CASIKGLLRGEQFF	TGTGCCAGCATCAAGGGTCTTTTACGGGGTGAGCAGTTCTTC
-	TRBJ1-2	TRBV28	TRBD1	CASSLAGTGGLFNYGYTF	TGTGCCAGCAGTTTAGCCGGGACAGGGGGCCTCTTCAACTATGGCTACACCTTC
-	TRBJ2-5	TRBV9	-	CASSVSRAETQYF	TGTGCCAGCAGCGTATCCAGGGCAGAGACCCAGTACTTC
-	TRBJ2-1	TRBV6-5	TRBD2	CASNKAGGSGEQFF	TGTGCCAGCAACAAAGCGGGAGGTTCGGGGGAGCAGTTCTTC
-	TRBJ2-7	TRBV7-2	TRBD2	CASSLASASGSSSYEQYF	TGTGCCAGCAGCTTAGCTTCGGCTAGCGGGAGTAGTTCCTACGAGCAGTACTTC
-	TRBJ2-1	TRBV14	TRBD2	CASSQKTVRVMRGRDDEQFF	TGTGCCAGCAGCCAAAAGACGGTGCGGGTAATGCGCGGGAGAGACGATGAGCAGTTCTTC
-	TRBJ1-2	TRBV6-4	-	CAVPFYGYTF	TGTGCCGTCCCATTCTATGGCTACACCTTC
-	TRBJ2-2	TRBV28	-	CASTSPHTGELFF	TGTGCCAGCACCTCTCCCCACACCGGGGAGCTGTTTTTT
-	TRBJ2-7	TRBV4-3	-	CASSQRILDHSYEQYF	TGCGCCAGCAGTCAACGAATCCTGGACCACTCCTACGAGCAGTACTTC
-	TRBJ1-2	TRBV5-1	-	CASSLDTGPHGYTF	TGCGCCAGCAGCTTGGATACCGGGCCCCATGGCTACACCTTC
-	TRBJ1-2	TRBV6-6	-	CASSERGGYTF	TGTGCCAGCAGTGAAAGGGGTGGCTACACCTTC
-	TRBJ1-3	TRBV18	-	CASSPSQSSTIYF	TGTGCCAGCTCACCTTCCCAGTCTAGCACCATATATTTT
-	TRBJ2-7	TRBV4-3	-	CASSQRVNYEQYF	TGCGCCAGCAGCCAAAGGGTGAATTACGAGCAGTACTTC
once	TRBJ2-5	TRBV5-4	-	CASSPPGGLQETQYF	TGTGCCAGCAGCCCCCCCGGGGGGCTTCAAGAGACCCAGTACTTC
once	TRBJ2-5	TRBV3-1/TRBV3-2	-	CASSRTVQETQYF	TGTGCCAGCAGCAGGACAGTTCAAGAGACCCAGTACTTC
-	TRBJ2-7	TRBV6-5	TRBD2	CASSFRLAGAYEQYF	TGTGCCAGCAGTTTCCGACTAGCGGGCGCCTACGAGCAGTACTTC
-	TRBJ2-3	TRBV10-3	-	CAISELSVTDTQYF	TGTGCCATCAGTGAGTTAAGCGTAACAGATACGCAGTATTTT
-	TRBJ1-2	TRBV6-1	-	CASREDSNYGYTF	TGTGCCAGCAGGGAAGATAGTAACTATGGCTACACCTTC
once	TRBJ2-5	TRBV6-5	TRBD2	CASKLLTSGETQYF	TGTGCCAGCAAACTTCTTACTAGCGGGGAGACCCAGTACTTC
-	TRBJ2-1	TRBV11-2	-	CASSFLDRHEQFF	TGTGCCAGCAGCTTCCTAGATCGCCATGAGCAGTTCTTC
-	TRBJ1-2	TRBV6-5	-	CASSYSTAPATYGYTF	TGTGCCAGCAGTTACTCGACCGCGCCTGCTACTTATGGCTACACCTTC
-	TRBJ2-7	TRBV7-8	-	CASSLAVPPTYEQYF	TGTGCCAGCAGCTTAGCAGTTCCACCTACCTACGAGCAGTACTTC
-	TRBJ2-2	TRBV19	-	CASSFRGPRDGELFF	TGTGCCAGTAGCTTCCGGGGCCCGAGGGACGGGGAGCTGTTTTTT
-	TRBJ1-2	TRBV12-3/TRBV12-4	-	CASSLQGYGYTF	TGTGCCAGCAGCCTACAGGGATATGGCTACACCTTC
-	TRBJ2-3	TRBV5-1	-	CASSLGVSGTDTQYF	TGCGCCAGCAGCTTGGGGGTTAGCGGCACAGATACGCAGTATTTT
-	TRBJ1-1	TRBV6-1	TRBD1	CASSELTGSAFF	TGTGCCAGCAGTGAACTGACAGGGTCAGCTTTCTTT
-	TRBJ1-1	TRBV10-1	-	CASSEQGRPSGAFF	TGCGCCAGCAGTGAGCAGGGAAGGCCTTCGGGAGCTTTCTTT